This entry lists 25 T cell receptor beta chains sequenced from one sample in a study of blood T cell repertoires in COVID-19. This table comes from immunoSEQ multiplex PCR, and its TCRdb copy is limited to in-frame clones, with some not included. The sample includes 40,000 to 60,000 clones, roughly 89% of them seen just once. Sequencing was performed on peripheral blood. These receptors all stem from a man aged 50 to 59 with acute or convalescent COVID-19.

This chain links TRBV19 with TRBJ1-5; 7 nucleotides line up with TRBD1. CDR3 length: 14 amino acids. V gave up 9 bases and J gave up 0 bases; unmatched junction bases: 5. The germline CDR1 and CDR2 sequences are LNHDA and SQIVND (reference sequence). The CDR3 loop reads CASGQDYSNQPQHF. In DNA form, the CDR3 reads TGTGCCAGCGGACAGGACTATAGCAATCAGCCCCAGCATTTT.

V gene TRBV10-3 combines with J gene TRBJ2-1; D is possibly TRBD1 (6 bases). The CDR3 covers 12 residues. The germline V gene encodes CDR1 ENHRY and CDR2 SYGVKD. Trimming took 6 bases from V and 3 from J, leaving 6 bases between them. The chain's CDR3 is CAIRDSYNEQFF. The CDR3 region has the DNA TGTGCCATCAGGGACAGCTACAATGAGCAGTTCTTC.

This chain connects TRBV30 to TRBJ1-5, with unresolved D. In germline, CDR1 is GTSNPN, CDR2 SVGIG (reference sequence). The V end was cut by 1 base, the J end by 2 bases, with 12 bases between. The CDR3 length is 15 residues. The CDR3 is CAWSGAGPGNQPQHF. As DNA, the CDR3 is TGTGCCTGGAGTGGGGCCGGTCCCGGCAATCAGCCCCAGCATTTT.

The count of this clone is one. This chain uses TRBV5-1 with TRBJ2-2, with D possibly TRBD1 on 6 matching bases. This CDR3 has 14 residues. V was clipped by 4 bases and J by 4 bases, with 11 bases between them. Germline CDR1 reads SGHRS; CDR2 reads YFSETQ. This CDR3 reads CASSLYRATGELFF. The DNA of the CDR3 is TGCGCCAGCAGCCTCTACAGGGCCACCGGGGAGCTGTTTTTT.

The rearrangement links TRBV9 to TRBJ1-2; TRBD1 matches 9 bases. From germline, CDR1 is SGDLS and CDR2 YYNGEE. The ends lost 2 bases at V and 5 bases at J; junction bases unmatched: 7. This CDR3 has 15 residues. The DNA of the CDR3 is TGTGCCAGCAGCGTTGCCGGGACAGGGACTTATGGCTACACCTTC. The encoded protein is CASSVAGTGTYGYTF.

The chain joins TRBV28 to TRBJ2-7, with D perhaps matching TRBD1 (6 bases). Per germline, CDR1 MDHEN and CDR2 SYDVKM. The CDR3 covers 14 residues. Trimming took off 7 bases at V and 3 bases at J, with 16 bases between the two ends. CDR3 amino acids: CASTDTRGRYEQYF. CDR3 coding DNA: TGTGCCAGCACCGATACCAGGGGCCGCTACGAGCAGTACTTC.

The CDR3 DNA is TGTGCCAGCAGTTTAGCCGGGACTATCCCTACCGGGGAGCTGTTTTTT. It specifies CASSLAGTIPTGELFF. The chain combines TRBV27 with TRBJ2-2, with 7 bases lining up with TRBD2. Trimming removed 2 bases from V and 5 bases from J; junction bases left unmatched: 8. CDR3 length equals 16 residues. CDR1 and CDR2 from the germline V gene are MNHEY and SMNVEV (reference sequence).

The chain carries TRBV11-3 and TRBJ2-2; D is unclear. V was trimmed by 1 base and J by 3 bases, leaving 9 bases between them. This CDR3 has 15 amino acids. The V gene's germline CDR1 is SGHNT and CDR2 YENEEA. This chain's CDR3 is CASSLGLGYTGELFF. In nucleotides, the CDR3 is TGTGCCAGCAGCTTAGGACTCGGTTACACCGGGGAGCTGTTTTTT.

V gene TRBV18 combines with J gene TRBJ1-4; D remains ambiguous. Germline V gene data show CDR1 as KGHSH and CDR2 as LQKENI. The CDR3 covers 16 residues. Trimming took 6 bases from V and 0 from J, leaving 14 bases between them. In DNA, the CDR3 is TGTGCCAGCTCTCGCTTGGCACCCTCAACTAATGAAAAACTGTTTTTT. It translates to CASSRLAPSTNEKLFF.

The genes are TRBV11-2 and TRBJ2-5; TRBD2 might be the D (5 bases). The V and J ends lost 4 bases and 4 bases respectively, with 22 bases between them. The V gene's germline CDR1 is SGHAT and CDR2 FQNNGV. The CDR3 runs to 17 residues. The CDR3, as DNA: TGTGCCAGCAGCTCTAGGGAGAGGATGGTTTGGGGAGAGACCCAGTACTTC. Protein: CASSSRERMVWGETQYF.

This chain connects TRBV7-8 to TRBJ2-7; 7 bases map to TRBD1. The ends lost 4 bases at V and 1 base at J; junction bases unmatched: 7. The germline V gene has CDR1 SGHVS and CDR2 FQNEAQ. The CDR3 is made up of 15 amino acids. The DNA of the CDR3 is TGTGCCAGCAGCTCGGGACAGCTTTCTTCCTACGAGCAGTACTTC. It yields the protein CASSSGQLSSYEQYF. The variable domain in full, completed from reference TRBV7-8 and TRBJ2-7, reads GAGVSQSPRYKVAKRGQDVALRCDPISGHVSLFWYQQALGQGPEFLTYFQNEAQLDKSGLPSDRFFAERPEGSVSTLKIQRTQQEDSAVYLCASSSGQLSSYEQYFGPGTRLTVT.

The chain recombines TRBV5-1 with TRBJ2-1; 8 bases are a match to TRBD1. CDR1 and CDR2 from the germline V gene are SGHRS and YFSETQ. Germline trimming cut 3 bases from V and 6 bases from J; bases unmatched to any gene: 2. The CDR3 is 13 residues long. The CDR3 coding sequence is TGCGCCAGCAGCTGGACAGGGCCCAATGAGCAGTTCTTC. Protein product: CASSWTGPNEQFF.

The chain links TRBV2 to TRBJ2-7; D possibly corresponds to TRBD1 (5 bases). V lost 0 bases, J lost 9 bases, and 12 bases lay in between. Looked up from germline, CDR1 is SNHLY and CDR2 is FYNNEI. This CDR3 spans 13 amino acids. CDR3 bases: TGTGCCAGCAGTGAAGCGCCCAGGGTAGGGCAGTACTTC. Encoded protein: CASSEAPRVGQYF.

The gene calls are TRBV28 and TRBJ1-1, with D possibly matching TRBD1 (5 bases). The germline V gene has CDR1 MDHEN and CDR2 SYDVKM. The CDR3 has 16 residues. Trimming removed 6 bases from V and 4 bases from J, with 21 bases in between. This chain's CDR3 is CASSVIRAGPTTEAFF. The CDR3 DNA is TGTGCCAGCAGCGTCATTCGGGCAGGGCCCACCACTGAAGCTTTCTTT.

The chain employs TRBV7-9 and TRBJ2-1, with 11 bases fitting TRBD2. Germline loops: CDR1 SEHNR, CDR2 FQNEAQ (reference sequence). V dropped 4 bases and J dropped 6; count of bases not matched to a gene: 11. The CDR3 consists of 17 residues. The CDR3 reads CASSSVPTSGSANEQFF. The DNA for the CDR3 is TGTGCCAGCAGCTCCGTTCCTACTAGCGGGAGCGCCAATGAGCAGTTCTTC.

The chain employs TRBV6-1 and TRBJ2-3; D is perhaps TRBD2 (6 bases). Germline CDR1 MNHNS, CDR2 SASEGT. V was clipped by 3 bases and J by 9 bases, with 16 bases between them. The CDR3 runs 14 residues. CDR3 sequence reads: CASSDPGGVGTQYF. Written as DNA, the CDR3 is TGTGCCAGCAGTGACCCGGGCGGGGTGGGAACGCAGTATTTT.

This clone was found a few times. J is TRBJ1-2 and V is TRBV4-2; 9 nucleotides agree with TRBD1. CDR3 length equals 16 residues. Germline CDR1 LGHNA, CDR2 YNFKEQ. Trimming removed 4 bases from V and 8 bases from J; junction bases left unmatched: 14. The CDR3 sequence: CASSPQSSQGAQGYTF. DNA of the CDR3: TGTGCCAGCAGCCCCCAGAGCTCACAGGGGGCTCAGGGCTACACCTTC.

This clone was recorded a few times. Here the CDR3 reads CASSLRGASGLFF. CDR3 in DNA: TGTGCCAGCAGCTTGCGAGGTGCTAGCGGCCTGTTCTTC. This chain links TRBV5-8 with TRBJ2-1, with 7 bases lining up with TRBD2. Germline V gene sequence: CDR1 SGHTS, CDR2 YDEGEE. This CDR3 spans 13 amino acids. Losses at the gene ends were 1 base for V and 15 bases for J; bases not matched to a gene: 10.

This chain links TRBV7-2 with TRBJ1-6; 8 nucleotides align to TRBD1. The V gene's germline CDR1 is SGHTA and CDR2 FQGNSA. CDR3 length equals 15 residues. The V and J ends lost 3 bases and 7 bases, in that order; junction bases with no gene match: 5. This CDR3 is CASSFQGALNSPLHF. The CDR3 bases are TGTGCCAGCAGCTTCCAGGGGGCGCTGAATTCACCCCTCCACTTT.

This clone was seen a handful of times. The rearrangement links TRBV28 to TRBJ2-7; perhaps TRBD2 as D (5 bases). Germline lookup yields CDR1 MDHEN and CDR2 SYDVKM. Trimming shortened V by 6 bases and J by 6 bases, and 24 bases separated the two germline ends. CDR3 length: 16 residues. The DNA of the CDR3 is TGTGCCAGCAGCCGGAGGAGTAAGTATTCGCTTGGCGAGCAGTACTTC. This codes for CASSRRSKYSLGEQYF.

The V call is TRBV28, the J call TRBJ1-2; the match to TRBD1 covers 11 bases. Germline CDR1 and CDR2: MDHEN and SYDVKM. J gave up 2 bases and V 3 bases, and 8 bases lay outside the gene matches. CDR3 size: 17 residues. CDR3 coding DNA: TGTGCCAGCAGTTTCCCCGGGACAGGGGGGTCGAACTATGGCTACACCTTC. It yields the protein CASSFPGTGGSNYGYTF.

On this clone: The junction shows a germline mismatch at one end, possibly a read error. The chain recombines TRBV28 with TRBJ1-4; D remains ambiguous. CDR1 and CDR2 (germline): MDHEN, SYDVKM. The CDR3 covers 10 residues. CDR3: CASSPTDSSF. As DNA, the CDR3 is TGTGCCAGCAGCCCAACGGACTCGAGCTTT.

The chain uses TRBV5-4 and TRBJ1-2; D is undetermined. Trimming took off 0 bases at V and 4 bases at J, with 16 bases between the two ends. Germline CDR1 SGHNT, CDR2 YYREEE (reference sequence). This CDR3 comprises 16 residues. The CDR3 DNA reads TGTGCCAGCAGCTTGGGGGGTTCTAGCCCCTCCTATGGCTACACCTTC. This codes for CASSLGGSSPSYGYTF.

The gene calls are TRBV5-4 and TRBJ2-3; 8 positions agree with TRBD1. Germline lookup yields CDR1 SGHNT and CDR2 YYREEE (reference sequence). The length of the CDR3 is 15 residues. V was pared by 1 base and J by 3 bases, with 4 bases of the junction left unmatched. The CDR3 DNA sequence: TGTGCCAGCAGCTTGCCGGACAGGGTAACAGATACGCAGTATTTT. Its translation is CASSLPDRVTDTQYF.

This sequence joins TRBV6-5 and TRBJ2-1, with TRBD2 matching over 8 bases. The CDR3 contains 15 residues. Germline CDR1 MNHEY, CDR2 SVGAGI. V shed 7 bases and J 9 bases; nucleotides not matched to a gene: 14. The CDR3 DNA is TGTGCCAGCACTCCGGGGGCGGGAGGTTACGGTGAGCAGTTCTTC. It is translated as CASTPGAGGYGEQFF.